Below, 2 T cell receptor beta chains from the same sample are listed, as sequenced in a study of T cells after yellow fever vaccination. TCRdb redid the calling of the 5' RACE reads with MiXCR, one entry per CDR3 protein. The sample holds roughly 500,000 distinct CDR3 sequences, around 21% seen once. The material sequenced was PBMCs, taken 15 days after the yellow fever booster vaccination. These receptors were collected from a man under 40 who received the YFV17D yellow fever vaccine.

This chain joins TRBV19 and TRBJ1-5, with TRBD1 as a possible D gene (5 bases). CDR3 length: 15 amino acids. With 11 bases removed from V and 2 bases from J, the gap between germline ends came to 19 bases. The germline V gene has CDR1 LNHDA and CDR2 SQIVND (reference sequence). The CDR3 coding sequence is TGTGCCTCCCGACAGAGGGGCGCTGGCAATCAGCCCCAGCATTTT. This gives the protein CASRQRGAGNQPQHF. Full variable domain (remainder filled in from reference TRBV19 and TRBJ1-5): DGGITQSPKYLFRKEGQNVTLSCEQNLNHDAMYWYRQDPGQGLRLIYYSQIVNDFQKGDIAEGYSVSREKKESFPLTVTSAQKNPTAFYLCASRQRGAGNQPQHFGDGTRLSIL.

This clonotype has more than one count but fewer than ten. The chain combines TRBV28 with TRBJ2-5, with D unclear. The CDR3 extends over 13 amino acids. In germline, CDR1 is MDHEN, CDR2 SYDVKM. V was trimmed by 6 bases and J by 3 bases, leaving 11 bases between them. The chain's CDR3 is CASRPGIKETQYF. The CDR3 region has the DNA TGTGCCAGCAGGCCGGGCATTAAAGAGACCCAGTACTTC.